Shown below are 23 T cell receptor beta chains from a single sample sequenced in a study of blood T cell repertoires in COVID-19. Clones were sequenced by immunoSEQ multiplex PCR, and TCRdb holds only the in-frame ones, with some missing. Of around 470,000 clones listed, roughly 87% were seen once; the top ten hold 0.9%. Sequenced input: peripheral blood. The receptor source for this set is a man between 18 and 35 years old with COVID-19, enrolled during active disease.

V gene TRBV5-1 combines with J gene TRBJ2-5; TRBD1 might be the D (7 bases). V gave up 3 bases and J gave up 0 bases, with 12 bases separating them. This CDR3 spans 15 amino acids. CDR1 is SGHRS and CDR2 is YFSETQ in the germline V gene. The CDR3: CASSSPRGDQETQYF. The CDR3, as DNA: TGCGCCAGCAGCTCACCCAGGGGGGACCAAGAGACCCAGTACTTC.

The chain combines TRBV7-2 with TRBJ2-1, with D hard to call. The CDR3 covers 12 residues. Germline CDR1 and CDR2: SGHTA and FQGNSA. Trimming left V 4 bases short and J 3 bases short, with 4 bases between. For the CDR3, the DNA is TGTGCCAGCAGCTCAAACTACAATGAGCAGTTCTTC. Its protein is CASSSNYNEQFF.

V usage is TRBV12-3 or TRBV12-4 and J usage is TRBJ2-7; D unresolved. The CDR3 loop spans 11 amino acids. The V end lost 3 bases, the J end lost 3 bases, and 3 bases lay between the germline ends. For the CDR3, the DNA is TGTGCCAGCAGTTTTAGCTACGAGCAGTACTTC. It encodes CASSFSYEQYF.

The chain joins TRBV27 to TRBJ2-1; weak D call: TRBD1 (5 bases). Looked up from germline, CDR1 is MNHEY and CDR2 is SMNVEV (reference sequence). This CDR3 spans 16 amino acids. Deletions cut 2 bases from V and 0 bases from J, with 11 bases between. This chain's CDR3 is CASSLRGWGSYNEQFF. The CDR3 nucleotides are TGTGCCAGCAGTTTAAGGGGATGGGGCTCCTACAATGAGCAGTTCTTC.

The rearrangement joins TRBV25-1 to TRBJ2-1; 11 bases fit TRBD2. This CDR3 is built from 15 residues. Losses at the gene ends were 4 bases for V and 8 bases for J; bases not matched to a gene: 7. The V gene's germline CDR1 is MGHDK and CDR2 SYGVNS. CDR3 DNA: TGTGCCAGCAGTGCGACTAGCGGGGTCTGGGATGAGCAGTTCTTC. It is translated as CASSATSGVWDEQFF.

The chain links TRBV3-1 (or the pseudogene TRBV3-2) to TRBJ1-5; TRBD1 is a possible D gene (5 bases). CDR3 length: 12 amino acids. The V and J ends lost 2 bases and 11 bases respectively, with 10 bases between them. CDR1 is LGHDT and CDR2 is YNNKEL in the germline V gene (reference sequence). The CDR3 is CASSQNGASQHF. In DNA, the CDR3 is TGTGCCAGCAGCCAAAATGGGGCGTCCCAGCATTTT.

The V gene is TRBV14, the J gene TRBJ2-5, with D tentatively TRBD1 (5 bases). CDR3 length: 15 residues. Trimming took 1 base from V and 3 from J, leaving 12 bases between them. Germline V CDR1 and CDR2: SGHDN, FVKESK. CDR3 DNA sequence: TGTGCCAGCAGCCAAGCAGGGTGGGATAAAGAGACCCAGTACTTC. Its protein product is CASSQAGWDKETQYF.

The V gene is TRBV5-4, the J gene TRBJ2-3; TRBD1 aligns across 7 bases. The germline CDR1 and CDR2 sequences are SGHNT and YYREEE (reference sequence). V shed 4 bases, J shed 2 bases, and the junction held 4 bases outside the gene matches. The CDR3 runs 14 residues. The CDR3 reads CASSNGQVTDTQYF. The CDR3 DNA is TGTGCCAGCAGCAATGGACAGGTCACAGATACGCAGTATTTT.

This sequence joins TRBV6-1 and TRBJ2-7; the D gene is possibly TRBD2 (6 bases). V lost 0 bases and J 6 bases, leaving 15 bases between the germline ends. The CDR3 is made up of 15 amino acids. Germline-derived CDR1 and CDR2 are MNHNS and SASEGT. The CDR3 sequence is CASSEAGGAGGEQYF. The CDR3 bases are TGTGCCAGCAGTGAAGCGGGCGGGGCAGGTGGCGAGCAGTACTTC.

CDR3 residues: CASSLAQGKRDTQYF. CDR3 DNA sequence: TGTGCCAGCAGCTTAGCACAGGGGAAAAGAGATACGCAGTATTTT. The chain carries TRBV5-4 and TRBJ2-3, with 7 positions matching TRBD1. This CDR3 contains 15 residues. After removal of 2 bases from V and 5 bases from J, the junction contained 8 bases not matched to a gene. Germline V lookup: CDR1 SGHNT, CDR2 YYREEE (reference sequence).

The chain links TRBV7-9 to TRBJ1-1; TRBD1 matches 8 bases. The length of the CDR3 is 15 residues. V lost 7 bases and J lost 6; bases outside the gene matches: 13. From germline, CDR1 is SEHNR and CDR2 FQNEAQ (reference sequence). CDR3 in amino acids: CASIKSQGAAAEAFF. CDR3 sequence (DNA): TGTGCCAGCATCAAATCTCAGGGGGCGGCCGCTGAAGCTTTCTTT. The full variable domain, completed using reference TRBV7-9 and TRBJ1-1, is DTGVSQNPRHKITKRGQNVTFRCDPISEHNRLYWYRQTLGQGPEFLTYFQNEAQLEKSRLLSDRFSAERPKGSFSTLEIQRTEQGDSAMYLCASIKSQGAAAEAFFGQGTRLTVV.

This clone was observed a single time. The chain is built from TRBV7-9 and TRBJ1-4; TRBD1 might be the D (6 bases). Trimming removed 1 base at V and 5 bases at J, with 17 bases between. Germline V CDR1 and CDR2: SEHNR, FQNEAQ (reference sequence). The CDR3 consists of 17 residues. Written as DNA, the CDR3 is TGTGCCAGCAGCTTAGGTCGGGGGGTCAGGGGCAATGAAAAACTGTTTTTT. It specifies CASSLGRGVRGNEKLFF.

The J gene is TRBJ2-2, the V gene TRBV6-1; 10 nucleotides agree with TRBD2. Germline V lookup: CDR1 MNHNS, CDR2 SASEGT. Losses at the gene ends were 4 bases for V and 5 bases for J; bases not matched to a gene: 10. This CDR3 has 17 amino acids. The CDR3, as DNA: TGTGCCAGCAGTGTGCTAGCGGGAGTCCCGAGGACCGGGGAGCTGTTTTTT. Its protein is CASSVLAGVPRTGELFF.

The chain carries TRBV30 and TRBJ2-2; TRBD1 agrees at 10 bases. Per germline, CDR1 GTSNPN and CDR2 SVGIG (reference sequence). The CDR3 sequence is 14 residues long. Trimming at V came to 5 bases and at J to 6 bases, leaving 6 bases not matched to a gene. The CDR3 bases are TGTGCCTGGGAGGGACAGGGGAAGGCCGGGGAGCTGTTTTTT. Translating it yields CAWEGQGKAGELFF.

CDR3 loop: CASSFSSDSNTEAFF. The CDR3, as DNA: TGTGCCAGCAGCTTTTCCAGCGACTCTAACACTGAAGCTTTCTTT. J is TRBJ1-1 and V is TRBV11-3; no clear D. From germline, CDR1 is SGHNT and CDR2 YENEEA. Deletions cut 3 bases from V and 2 bases from J, with 13 bases between. This CDR3 region has 15 residues.

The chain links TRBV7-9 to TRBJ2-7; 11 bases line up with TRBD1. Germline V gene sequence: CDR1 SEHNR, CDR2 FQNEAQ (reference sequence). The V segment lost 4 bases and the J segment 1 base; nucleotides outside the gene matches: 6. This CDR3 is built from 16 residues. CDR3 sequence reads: CASSSTWDRGSYEQYF. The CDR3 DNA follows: TGTGCCAGCAGCTCCACCTGGGACAGGGGGTCCTACGAGCAGTACTTC.

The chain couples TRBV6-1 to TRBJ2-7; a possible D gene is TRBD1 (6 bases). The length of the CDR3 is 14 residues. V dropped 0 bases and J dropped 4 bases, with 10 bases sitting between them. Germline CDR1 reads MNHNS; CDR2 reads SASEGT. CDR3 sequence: CASSEAQGMYEQYF. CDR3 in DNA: TGTGCCAGCAGTGAAGCCCAGGGGATGTACGAGCAGTACTTC.

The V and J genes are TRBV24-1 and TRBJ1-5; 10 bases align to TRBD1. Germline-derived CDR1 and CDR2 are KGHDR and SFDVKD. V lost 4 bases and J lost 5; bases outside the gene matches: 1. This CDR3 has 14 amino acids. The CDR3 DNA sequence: TGTGCCACCAGTGAAGGGACAGGGGATCAGCCCCAGCATTTT. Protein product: CATSEGTGDQPQHF.

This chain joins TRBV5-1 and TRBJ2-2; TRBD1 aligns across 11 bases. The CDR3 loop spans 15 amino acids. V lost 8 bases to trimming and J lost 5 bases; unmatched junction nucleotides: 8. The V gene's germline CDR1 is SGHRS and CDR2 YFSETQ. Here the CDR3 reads CASATGTGGTGELFF. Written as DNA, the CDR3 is TGCGCCAGTGCAACCGGGACAGGGGGGACCGGGGAGCTGTTTTTT.

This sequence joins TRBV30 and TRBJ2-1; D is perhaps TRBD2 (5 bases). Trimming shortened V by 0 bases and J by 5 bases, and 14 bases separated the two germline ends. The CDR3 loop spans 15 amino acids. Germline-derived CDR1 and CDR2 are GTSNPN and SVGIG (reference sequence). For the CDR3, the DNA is TGTGCCTGGAGTGTACTTGGCGGGTTCAACAATGAGCAGTTCTTC. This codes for CAWSVLGGFNNEQFF.

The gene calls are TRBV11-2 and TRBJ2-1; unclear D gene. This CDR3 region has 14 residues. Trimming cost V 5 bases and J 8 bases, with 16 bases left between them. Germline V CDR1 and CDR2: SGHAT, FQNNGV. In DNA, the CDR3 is TGTGCCAGCAGCCCCATGGTGGCAACGTATGAGCAGTTCTTC. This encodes CASSPMVATYEQFF. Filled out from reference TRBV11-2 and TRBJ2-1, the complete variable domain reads EAGVAQSPRYKIIEKRQSVAFWCNPISGHATLYWYQQILGQGPKLLIQFQNNGVVDDSQLPKDRFSAERLKGVDSTLKIQPAKLEDSAVYLCASSPMVATYEQFFGPGTRLTVL.

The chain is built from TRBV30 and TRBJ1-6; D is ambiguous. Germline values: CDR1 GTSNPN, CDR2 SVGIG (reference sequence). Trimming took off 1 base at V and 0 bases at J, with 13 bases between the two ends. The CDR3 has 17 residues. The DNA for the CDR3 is TGTGCCTGGAGTGGAACAGACGGCAGCTCCTATAATTCACCCCTCCACTTT. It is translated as CAWSGTDGSSYNSPLHF.

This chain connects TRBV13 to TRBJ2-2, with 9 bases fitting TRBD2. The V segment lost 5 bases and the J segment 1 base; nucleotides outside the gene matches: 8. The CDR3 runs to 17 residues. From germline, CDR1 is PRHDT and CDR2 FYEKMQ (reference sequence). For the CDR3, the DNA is TGTGCCAGCAGCCCCCGAGGGCGGGGGGGGAACACCGGGGAGCTGTTTTTT. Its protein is CASSPRGRGGNTGELFF.